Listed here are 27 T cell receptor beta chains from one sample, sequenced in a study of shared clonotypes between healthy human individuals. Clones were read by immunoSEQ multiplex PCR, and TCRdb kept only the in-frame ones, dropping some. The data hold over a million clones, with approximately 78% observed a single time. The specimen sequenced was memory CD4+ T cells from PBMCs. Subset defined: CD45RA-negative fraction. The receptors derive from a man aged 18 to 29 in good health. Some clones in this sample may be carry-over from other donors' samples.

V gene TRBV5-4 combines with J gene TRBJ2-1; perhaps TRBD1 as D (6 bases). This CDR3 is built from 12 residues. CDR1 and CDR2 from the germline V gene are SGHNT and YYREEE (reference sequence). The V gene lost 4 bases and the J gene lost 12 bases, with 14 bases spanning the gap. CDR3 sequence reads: CASSLRDKRQFF. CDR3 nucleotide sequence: TGTGCCAGCAGCCTCCGGGACAAGAGGCAGTTCTTC.

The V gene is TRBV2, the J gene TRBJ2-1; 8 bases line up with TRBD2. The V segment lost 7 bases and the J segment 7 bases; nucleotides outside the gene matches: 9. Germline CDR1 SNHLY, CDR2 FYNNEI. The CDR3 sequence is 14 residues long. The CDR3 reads CASTPTGGENEQFF. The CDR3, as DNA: TGTGCCAGCACCCCAACGGGAGGGGAAAATGAGCAGTTCTTC.

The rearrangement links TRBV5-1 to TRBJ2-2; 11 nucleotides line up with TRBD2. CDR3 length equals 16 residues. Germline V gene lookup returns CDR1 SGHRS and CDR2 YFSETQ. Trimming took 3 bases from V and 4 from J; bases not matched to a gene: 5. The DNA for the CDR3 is TGCGCCAGCAGCTATATAGCGGGAGGGCCCACCGGGGAGCTGTTTTTT. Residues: CASSYIAGGPTGELFF.

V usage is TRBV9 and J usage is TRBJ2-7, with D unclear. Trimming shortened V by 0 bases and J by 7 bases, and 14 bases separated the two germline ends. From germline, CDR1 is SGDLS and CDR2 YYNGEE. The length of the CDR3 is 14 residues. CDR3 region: CASSVAPSGREQYF. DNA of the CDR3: TGTGCCAGCAGCGTAGCGCCTAGTGGTCGAGAGCAGTACTTC.

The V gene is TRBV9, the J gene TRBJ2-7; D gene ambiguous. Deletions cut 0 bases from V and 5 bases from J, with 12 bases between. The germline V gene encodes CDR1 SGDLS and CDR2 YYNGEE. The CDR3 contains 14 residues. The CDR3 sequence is CASSVGGSTNEQYF. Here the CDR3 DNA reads TGTGCCAGCAGCGTAGGAGGTTCGACGAACGAGCAGTACTTC.

The CDR3 loop is CASSLGQGNNQPQHF. The CDR3 nucleotides are TGTGCCAGCAGTTTGGGACAGGGAAACAATCAGCCCCAGCATTTT. V and J are TRBV6-6 and TRBJ1-5, with TRBD1 identical over 9 bases. Germline V lookup: CDR1 MNHNY, CDR2 SVGAGI (reference sequence). This CDR3 spans 15 amino acids. J lost 3 bases, V lost 4 bases, and 4 bases had no gene match.

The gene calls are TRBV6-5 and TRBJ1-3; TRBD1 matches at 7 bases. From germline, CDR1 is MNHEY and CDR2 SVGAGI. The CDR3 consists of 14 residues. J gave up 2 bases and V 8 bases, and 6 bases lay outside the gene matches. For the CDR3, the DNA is TGTGCCAGCGGAAGCAGGGGGACTGGAAACACCATATATTTT. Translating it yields CASGSRGTGNTIYF.

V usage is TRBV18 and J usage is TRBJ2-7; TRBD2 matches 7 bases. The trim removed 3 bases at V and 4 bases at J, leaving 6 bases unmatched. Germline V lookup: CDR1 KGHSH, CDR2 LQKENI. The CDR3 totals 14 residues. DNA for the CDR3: TGTGCCAGCTCACCTGGGCGGGAGTCGTACGAGCAGTACTTC. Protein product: CASSPGRESYEQYF.

The CDR3 is CASSEAGIGAMETQYF. CDR3 bases: TGTGCCAGCAGTGAAGCCGGCATCGGAGCGATGGAGACCCAGTACTTC. The chain combines TRBV2 with TRBJ2-5; the D is unclear. Germline V lookup: CDR1 SNHLY, CDR2 FYNNEI. The CDR3 is 16 amino acids. The V end lost 0 bases, the J end lost 5 bases, and 16 bases lay between the germline ends.

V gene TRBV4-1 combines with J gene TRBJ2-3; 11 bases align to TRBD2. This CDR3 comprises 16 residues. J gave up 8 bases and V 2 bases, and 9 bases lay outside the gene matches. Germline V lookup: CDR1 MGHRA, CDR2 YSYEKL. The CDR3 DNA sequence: TGCGCCAGCAGCCAATCGACTAGCGGGGCCCCCCCTACGCAGTATTTT. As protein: CASSQSTSGAPPTQYF.

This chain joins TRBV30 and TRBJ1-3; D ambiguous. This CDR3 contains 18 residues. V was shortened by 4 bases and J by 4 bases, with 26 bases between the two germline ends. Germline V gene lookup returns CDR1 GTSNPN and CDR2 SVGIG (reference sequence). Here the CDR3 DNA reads TGTGCCTGGACCCCTGGGAGGATTTTTTCAGGAACGGGAAACACCATATATTTT. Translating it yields CAWTPGRIFSGTGNTIYF.

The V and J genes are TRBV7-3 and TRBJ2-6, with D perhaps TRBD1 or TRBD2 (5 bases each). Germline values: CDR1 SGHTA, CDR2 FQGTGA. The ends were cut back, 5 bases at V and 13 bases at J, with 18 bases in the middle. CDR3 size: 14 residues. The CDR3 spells CASSQTGTYEVLTF. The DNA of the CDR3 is TGTGCCAGCAGCCAAACCGGGACCTACGAAGTCCTGACTTTC.

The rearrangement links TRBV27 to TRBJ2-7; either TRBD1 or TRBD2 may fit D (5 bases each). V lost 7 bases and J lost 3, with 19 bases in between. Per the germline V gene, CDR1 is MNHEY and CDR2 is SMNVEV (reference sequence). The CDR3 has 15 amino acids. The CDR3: CASIQRTGQGYEQYF. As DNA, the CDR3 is TGTGCCAGCATCCAAAGGACGGGGCAAGGCTACGAGCAGTACTTC.

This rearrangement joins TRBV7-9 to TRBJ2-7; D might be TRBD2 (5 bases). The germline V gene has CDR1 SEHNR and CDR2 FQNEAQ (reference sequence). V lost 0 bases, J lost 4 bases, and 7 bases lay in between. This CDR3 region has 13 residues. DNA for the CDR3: TGTGCCAGCAGCTTAGCAGGGAGATACGAGCAGTACTTC. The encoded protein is CASSLAGRYEQYF.

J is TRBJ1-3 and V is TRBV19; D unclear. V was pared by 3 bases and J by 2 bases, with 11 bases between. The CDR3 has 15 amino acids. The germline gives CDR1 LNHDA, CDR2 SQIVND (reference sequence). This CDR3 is CASSMSGQTGNTIYF. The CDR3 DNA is TGTGCCAGTAGTATGTCTGGCCAAACTGGAAACACCATATATTTT.

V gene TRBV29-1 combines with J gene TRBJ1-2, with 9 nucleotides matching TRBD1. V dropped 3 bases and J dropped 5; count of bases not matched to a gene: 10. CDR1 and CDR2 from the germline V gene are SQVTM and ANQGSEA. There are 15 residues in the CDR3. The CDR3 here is CSVDPPGQGRYGYTF. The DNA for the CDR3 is TGCAGCGTTGATCCTCCGGGACAGGGCAGGTATGGCTACACCTTC. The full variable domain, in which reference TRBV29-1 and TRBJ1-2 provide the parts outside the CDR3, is SAVISQKPSRDICQRGTSLTIQCQVDSQVTMMFWYRQQPGQSLTLIATANQGSEATYESGFVIDKFPISRPNLTFSTLTVSNMSPEDSSIYLCSVDPPGQGRYGYTFGSGTRLTVV.

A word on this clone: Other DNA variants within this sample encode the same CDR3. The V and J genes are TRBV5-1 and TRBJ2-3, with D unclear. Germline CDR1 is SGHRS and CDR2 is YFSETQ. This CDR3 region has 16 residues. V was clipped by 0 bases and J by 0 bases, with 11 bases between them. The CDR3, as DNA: TGCGCCAGCAGCTTGGGAGGTAGCAGCAGCACAGATACGCAGTATTTT. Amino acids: CASSLGGSSSTDTQYF.

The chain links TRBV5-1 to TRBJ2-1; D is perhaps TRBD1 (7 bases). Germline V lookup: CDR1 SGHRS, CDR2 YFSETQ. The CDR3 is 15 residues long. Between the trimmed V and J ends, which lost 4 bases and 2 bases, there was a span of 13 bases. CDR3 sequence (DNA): TGCGCCAGCAGCGGGCAGGGGGGTCCCTACAATGAGCAGTTCTTC. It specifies CASSGQGGPYNEQFF.

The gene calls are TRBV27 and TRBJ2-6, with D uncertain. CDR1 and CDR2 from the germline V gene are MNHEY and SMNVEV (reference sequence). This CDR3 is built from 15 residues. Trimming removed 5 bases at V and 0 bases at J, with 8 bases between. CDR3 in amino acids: CASSPFDSGANVLTF. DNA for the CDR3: TGTGCCAGCAGTCCCTTCGACTCTGGGGCCAACGTCCTGACTTTC.

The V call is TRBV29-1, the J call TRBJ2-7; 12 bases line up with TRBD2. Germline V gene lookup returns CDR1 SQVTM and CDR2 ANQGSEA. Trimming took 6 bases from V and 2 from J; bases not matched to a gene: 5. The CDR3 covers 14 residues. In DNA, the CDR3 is TGCAGCGTGGGGAGACTAGCGGGGGCCTACGAGCAGTACTTC. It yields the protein CSVGRLAGAYEQYF.

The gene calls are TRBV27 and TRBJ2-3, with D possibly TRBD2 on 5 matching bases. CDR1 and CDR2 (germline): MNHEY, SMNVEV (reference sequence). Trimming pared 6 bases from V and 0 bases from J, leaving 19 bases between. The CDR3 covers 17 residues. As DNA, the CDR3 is TGTGCCAGCAGGACACTAGGAGCTGGGTTTAGCACAGATACGCAGTATTTT. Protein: CASRTLGAGFSTDTQYF.

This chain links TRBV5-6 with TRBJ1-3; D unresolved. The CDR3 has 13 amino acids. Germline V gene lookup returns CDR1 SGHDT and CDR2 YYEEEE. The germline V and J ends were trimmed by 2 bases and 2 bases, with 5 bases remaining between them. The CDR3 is CASSFATGNTIYF. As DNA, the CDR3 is TGTGCCAGCAGCTTTGCAACTGGAAACACCATATATTTT.

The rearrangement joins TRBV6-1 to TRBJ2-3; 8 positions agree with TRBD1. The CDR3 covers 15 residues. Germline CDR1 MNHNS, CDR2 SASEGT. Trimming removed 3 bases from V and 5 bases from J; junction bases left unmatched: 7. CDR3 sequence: CASSDRRTGIDTQYF. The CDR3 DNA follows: TGTGCCAGCAGTGATCGCCGGACAGGGATAGATACGCAGTATTTT.

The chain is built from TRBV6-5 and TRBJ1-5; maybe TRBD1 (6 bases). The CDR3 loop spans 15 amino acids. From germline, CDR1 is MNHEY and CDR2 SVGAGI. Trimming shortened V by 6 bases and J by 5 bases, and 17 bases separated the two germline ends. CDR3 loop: CASSSLGGTHQPQHF. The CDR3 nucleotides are TGTGCCAGCAGCTCCCTAGGGGGGACCCATCAGCCCCAGCATTTT.

CDR3 residues: CASSYTDRNTEAFF. The CDR3 DNA is TGTGCCAGCAGCTACACCGACAGGAACACTGAAGCTTTCTTT. V usage is TRBV9 and J usage is TRBJ1-1, with D possibly TRBD1 on 5 matching bases. Between the trimmed V and J ends, which lost 4 bases and 1 base, there was a span of 11 bases. Per the germline V gene, CDR1 is SGDLS and CDR2 is YYNGEE. The CDR3 has 14 residues.

For the CDR3, the DNA is TGTGCCAGCAGGCAACCGGGACAGGGTTCACGCTACACCTTC. Amino acid sequence: CASRQPGQGSRYTF. The V and J genes are TRBV28 and TRBJ1-2, with TRBD1 matching 9 bases. V dropped 6 bases and J dropped 9; count of bases not matched to a gene: 11. This CDR3 has 14 amino acids. CDR1 and CDR2 from the germline V gene are MDHEN and SYDVKM.

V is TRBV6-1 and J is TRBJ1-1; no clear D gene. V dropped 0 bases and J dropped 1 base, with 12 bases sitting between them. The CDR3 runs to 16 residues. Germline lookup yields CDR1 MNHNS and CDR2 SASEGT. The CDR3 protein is CASSEAAGRQNTEAFF. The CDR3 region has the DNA TGTGCCAGCAGTGAAGCCGCTGGACGGCAGAACACTGAAGCTTTCTTT.